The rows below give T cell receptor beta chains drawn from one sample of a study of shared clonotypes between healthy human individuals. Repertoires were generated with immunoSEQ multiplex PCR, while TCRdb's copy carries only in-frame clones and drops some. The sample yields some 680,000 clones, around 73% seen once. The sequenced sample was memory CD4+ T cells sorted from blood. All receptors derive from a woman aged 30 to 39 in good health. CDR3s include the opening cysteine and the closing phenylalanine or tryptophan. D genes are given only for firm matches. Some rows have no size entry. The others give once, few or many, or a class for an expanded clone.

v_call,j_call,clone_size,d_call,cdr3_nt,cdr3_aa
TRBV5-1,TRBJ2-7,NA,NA,TGCGCCAGCAGGAGGGCTGACAGCTCCTACGAGCAGTACTTC,CASRRADSSYEQYF
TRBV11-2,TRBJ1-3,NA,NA,TGTGCCAGCAGCTCGCCGCCAAACTCTGGAAACACCATATATTTT,CASSSPPNSGNTIYF
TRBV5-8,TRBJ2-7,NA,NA,TGTGCCAGCAACTTTAAATCCTATTCCTACGAGCAGTACTTC,CASNFKSYSYEQYF
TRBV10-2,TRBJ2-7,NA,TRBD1,TGCGCCAGCATGTGGACAGGGAGCTACGAGCAGTACTTC,CASMWTGSYEQYF
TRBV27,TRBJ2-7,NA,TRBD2,TGTGCCAGCAGTCCCCAATTAGCGGGAACCTACGAGCAGTACTTC,CASSPQLAGTYEQYF
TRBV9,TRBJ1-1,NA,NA,TGTGCCAGCAGCGTAGTCCCCCCGGGGAACACTGAAGCTTTCTTT,CASSVVPPGNTEAFF
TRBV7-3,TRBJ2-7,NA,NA,TGTGCCAGCAGCTTAAAGAGGGTTGGCGAGCAGTACTTC,CASSLKRVGEQYF
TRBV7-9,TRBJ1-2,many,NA,TGTGCCAGCAGCTTAGACAGGGCCCGCGACTATGGCTACACCTTC,CASSLDRARDYGYTF
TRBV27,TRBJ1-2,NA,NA,TGTGCCAGCAGTTTATCGATTTGGGATGGTGGCTACACCTTC,CASSLSIWDGGYTF
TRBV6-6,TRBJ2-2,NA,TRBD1,TGTGCCAGCAGAGTGGGACAGGGGGTTAGCTCCGGGGAGCTGTTTTTT,CASRVGQGVSSGELFF
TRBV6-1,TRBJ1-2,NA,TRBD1,TGTGCCAGCAGTGAAGAGGCAACCGGGACAGGGTCTCGAGGCTACACCTTC,CASSEEATGTGSRGYTF
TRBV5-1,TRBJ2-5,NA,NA,TGCGCCAGCAGCTCCCCGCAGGGGTCGGAGACCCAGTACTTC,CASSSPQGSETQYF
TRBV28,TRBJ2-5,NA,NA,TGTGCCACATCAGGAGCAGAGACCCAGTACTTC,CATSGAETQYF
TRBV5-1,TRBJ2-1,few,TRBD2,TGCGCCAGCAGCTTGTCGAGCGGGGGTTACAATGAGCAGTTCTTC,CASSLSSGGYNEQFF
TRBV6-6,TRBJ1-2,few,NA,TGTGCCAGCAGTTACCTCTCGACAGAGGATGACTCTGGCTACACCTTC,CASSYLSTEDDSGYTF
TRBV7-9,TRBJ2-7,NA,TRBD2,TGTGCCAGCAGCTTCTACGGACTAGCCGAAACCTACGAGCAGTACTTC,CASSFYGLAETYEQYF